The next 2 T cell receptor beta chains were all read from a single sample in a study of cytomegalovirus exposure and HLA in healthy donors. Researchers ran the PCR with 60 Vbeta and 13 Jbeta primers. Measured with immunoSEQ multiplex PCR; TCRdb has only the in-frame clones, and not every one. Counted here are about 190,000 clones, around 77% occurring once; the ten biggest clones make up 1.6%. Sequenced: PBMCs. The source is a woman aged 18-29 years in good health and CMV-seronegative.

J is TRBJ2-2 and V is TRBV19; 9 positions match TRBD1. The CDR3 is made up of 15 amino acids. V gave up 10 bases and J gave up 3 bases; unmatched junction bases: 9. CDR1 LNHDA and CDR2 SQIVND come from the germline V gene (reference sequence). The CDR3 loop is CATSADRGDTGELFF. CDR3 DNA: TGTGCCACGTCTGCGGACAGGGGAGACACCGGGGAGCTGTTTTTT.

The CDR3 protein is CASSQPGQGVYEQYF. The CDR3 nucleotides read TGCGCCAGCAGCCAACCGGGACAGGGAGTCTACGAGCAGTACTTC. This rearrangement joins TRBV4-1 to TRBJ2-5, with 9 bases lining up with TRBD1. The J call is in doubt because the DNA end fits TRBJ2-7 better. Germline V gives CDR1 MGHRA, CDR2 YSYEKL. The CDR3 runs to 15 residues.